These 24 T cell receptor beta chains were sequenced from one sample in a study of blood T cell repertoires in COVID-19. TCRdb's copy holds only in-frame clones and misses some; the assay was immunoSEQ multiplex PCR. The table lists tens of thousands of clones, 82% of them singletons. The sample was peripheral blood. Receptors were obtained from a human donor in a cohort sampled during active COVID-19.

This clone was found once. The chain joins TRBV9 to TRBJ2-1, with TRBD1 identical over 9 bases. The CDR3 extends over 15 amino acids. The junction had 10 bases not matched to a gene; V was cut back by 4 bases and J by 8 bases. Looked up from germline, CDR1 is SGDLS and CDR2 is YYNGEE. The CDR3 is CASSPRGQGLDEQFF. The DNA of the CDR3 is TGTGCCAGCAGCCCCCGAGGACAGGGGTTGGATGAGCAGTTCTTC.

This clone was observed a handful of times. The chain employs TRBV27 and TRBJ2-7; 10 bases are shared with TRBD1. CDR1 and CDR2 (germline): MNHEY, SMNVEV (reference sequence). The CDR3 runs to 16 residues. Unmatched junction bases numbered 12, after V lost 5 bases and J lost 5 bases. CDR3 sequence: CASSDRGHGSRNEQYF. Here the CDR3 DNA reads TGTGCCAGCAGTGACAGGGGGCATGGGAGCAGGAACGAGCAGTACTTC.

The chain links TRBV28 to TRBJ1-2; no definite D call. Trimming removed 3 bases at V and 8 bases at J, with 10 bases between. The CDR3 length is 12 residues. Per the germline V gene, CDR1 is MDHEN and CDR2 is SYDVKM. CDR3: CASSFSGRGYTF. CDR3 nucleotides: TGTGCCAGCAGTTTCTCGGGTCGCGGCTACACCTTC.

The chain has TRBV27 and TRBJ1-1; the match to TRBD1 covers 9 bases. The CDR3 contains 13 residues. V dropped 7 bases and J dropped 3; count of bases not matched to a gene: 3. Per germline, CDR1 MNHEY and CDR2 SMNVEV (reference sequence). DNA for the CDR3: TGTGCCAGCAAGGACAGGGGTTACACTGAAGCTTTCTTT. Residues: CASKDRGYTEAFF.

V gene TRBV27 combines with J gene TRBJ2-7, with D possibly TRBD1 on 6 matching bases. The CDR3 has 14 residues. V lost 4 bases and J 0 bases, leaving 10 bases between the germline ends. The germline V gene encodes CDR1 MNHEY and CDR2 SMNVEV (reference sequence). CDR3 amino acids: CASSSRTASYEQYF. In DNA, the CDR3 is TGTGCCAGCAGTTCCCGGACAGCCTCCTACGAGCAGTACTTC.

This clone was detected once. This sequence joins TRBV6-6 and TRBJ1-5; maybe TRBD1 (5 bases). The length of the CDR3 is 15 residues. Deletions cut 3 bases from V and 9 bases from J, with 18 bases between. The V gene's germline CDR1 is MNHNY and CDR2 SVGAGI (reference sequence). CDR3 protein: CASSYAQGPERPQHF. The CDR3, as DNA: TGTGCCAGCAGTTATGCGCAGGGTCCTGAAAGGCCCCAGCATTTT.

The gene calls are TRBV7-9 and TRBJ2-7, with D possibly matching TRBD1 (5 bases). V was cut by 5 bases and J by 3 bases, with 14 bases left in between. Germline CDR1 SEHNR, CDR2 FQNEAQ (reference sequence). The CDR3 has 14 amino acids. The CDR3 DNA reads TGTGCCAGCAGCCCTTCCAGGACATACTACGAGCAGTACTTC. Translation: CASSPSRTYYEQYF.

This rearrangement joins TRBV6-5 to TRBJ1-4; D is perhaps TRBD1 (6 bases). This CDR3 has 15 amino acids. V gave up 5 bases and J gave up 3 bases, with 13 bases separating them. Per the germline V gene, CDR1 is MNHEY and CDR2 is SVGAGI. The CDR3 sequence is CASSRHRAPNEKLFF. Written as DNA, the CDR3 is TGTGCCAGCAGTCGACACAGGGCCCCTAATGAAAAACTGTTTTTT.

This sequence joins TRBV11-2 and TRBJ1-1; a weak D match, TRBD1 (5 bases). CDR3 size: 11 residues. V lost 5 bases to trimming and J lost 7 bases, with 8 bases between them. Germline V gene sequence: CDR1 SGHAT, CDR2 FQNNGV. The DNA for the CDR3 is TGTGCCAGCAGCCCGGGGGGTGAAGCTTTCTTT. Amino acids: CASSPGGEAFF.

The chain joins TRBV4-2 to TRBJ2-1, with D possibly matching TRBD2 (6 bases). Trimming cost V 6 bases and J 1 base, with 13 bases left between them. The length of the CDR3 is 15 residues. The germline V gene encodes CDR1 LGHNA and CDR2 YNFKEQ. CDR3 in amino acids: CASSGEAGSYNEQFF. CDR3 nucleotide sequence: TGTGCCAGCAGTGGCGAGGCGGGGTCCTACAATGAGCAGTTCTTC.

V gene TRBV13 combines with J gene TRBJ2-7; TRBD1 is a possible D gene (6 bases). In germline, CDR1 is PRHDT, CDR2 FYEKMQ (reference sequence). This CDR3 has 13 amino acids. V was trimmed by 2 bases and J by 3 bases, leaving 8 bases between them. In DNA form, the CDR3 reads TGTGCCAGCAGCTTATCACAGGGCTACGAGCAGTACTTC. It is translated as CASSLSQGYEQYF. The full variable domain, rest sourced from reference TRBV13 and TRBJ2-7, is AAGVIQSPRHLIKEKRETATLKCYPIPRHDTVYWYQQGPGQDPQFLISFYEKMQSDKGSIPDRFSAQQFSDYHSELNMSSLELGDSALYFCASSLSQGYEQYFGPGTRLTVT.

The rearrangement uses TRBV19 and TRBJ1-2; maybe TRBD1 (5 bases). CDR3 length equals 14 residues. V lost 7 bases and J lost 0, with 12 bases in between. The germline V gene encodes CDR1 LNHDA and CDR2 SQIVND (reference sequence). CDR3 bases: TGTGCCAGTAAAGGGGAATTAGCTAACTATGGCTACACCTTC. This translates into CASKGELANYGYTF.

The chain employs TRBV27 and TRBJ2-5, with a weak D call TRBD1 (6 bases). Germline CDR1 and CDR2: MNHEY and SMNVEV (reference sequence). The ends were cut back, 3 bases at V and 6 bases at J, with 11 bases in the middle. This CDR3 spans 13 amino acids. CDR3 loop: CASSLDSGQTQYF. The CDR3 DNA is TGTGCCAGCAGTTTGGACAGCGGCCAGACCCAGTACTTC.

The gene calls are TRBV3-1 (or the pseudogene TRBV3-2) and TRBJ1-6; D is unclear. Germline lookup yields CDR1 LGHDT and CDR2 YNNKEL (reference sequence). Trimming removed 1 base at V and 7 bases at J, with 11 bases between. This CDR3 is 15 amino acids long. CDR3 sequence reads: CASSQAGGYNSPLHF. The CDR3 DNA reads TGTGCCAGCAGCCAAGCAGGAGGGTACAATTCACCCCTCCACTTT.

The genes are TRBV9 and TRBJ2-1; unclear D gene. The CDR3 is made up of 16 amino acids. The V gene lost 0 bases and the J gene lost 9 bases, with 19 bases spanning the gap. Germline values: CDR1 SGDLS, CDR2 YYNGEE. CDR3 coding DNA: TGTGCCAGCAGCGTAGGGGCCCACCCGCGACCTGGTGAGCAGTTCTTC. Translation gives CASSVGAHPRPGEQFF.

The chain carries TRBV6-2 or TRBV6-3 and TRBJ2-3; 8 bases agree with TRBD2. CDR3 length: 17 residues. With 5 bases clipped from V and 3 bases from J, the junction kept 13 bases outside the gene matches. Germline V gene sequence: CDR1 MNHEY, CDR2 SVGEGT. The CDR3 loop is CASSHGRGTPKTDTQYF. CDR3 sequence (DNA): TGTGCCAGCAGTCACGGGAGGGGGACTCCTAAGACAGATACGCAGTATTTT.

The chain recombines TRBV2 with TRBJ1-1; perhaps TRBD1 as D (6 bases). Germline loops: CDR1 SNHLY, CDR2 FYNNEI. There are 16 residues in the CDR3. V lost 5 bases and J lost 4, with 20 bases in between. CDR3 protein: CASSFGVGGASTEAFF. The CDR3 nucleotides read TGTGCCAGCAGTTTCGGTGTAGGGGGGGCCAGCACTGAAGCTTTCTTT.

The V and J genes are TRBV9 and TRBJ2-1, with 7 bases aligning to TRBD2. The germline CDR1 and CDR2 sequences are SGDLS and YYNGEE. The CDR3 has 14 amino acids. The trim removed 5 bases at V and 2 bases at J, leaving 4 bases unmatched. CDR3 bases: TGTGCCAGCAGAAGCGGGGAAACCTACAATGAGCAGTTCTTC. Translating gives CASRSGETYNEQFF.

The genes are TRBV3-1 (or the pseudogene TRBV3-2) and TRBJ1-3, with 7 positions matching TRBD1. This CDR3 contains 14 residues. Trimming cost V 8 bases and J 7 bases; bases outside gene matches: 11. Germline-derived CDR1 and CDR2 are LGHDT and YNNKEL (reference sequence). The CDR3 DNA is TGTGCCAGCCGAAAGACAGGGTGGAGGAACACCATATATTTT. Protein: CASRKTGWRNTIYF.

The CDR3 sequence is CASSKPTGPGNTIYF. DNA of the CDR3: TGTGCCAGTAGTAAGCCGACAGGGCCTGGAAACACCATATATTTT. V usage is TRBV19 and J usage is TRBJ1-3, with 7 bases identical to TRBD1. The V gene's germline CDR1 is LNHDA and CDR2 SQIVND (reference sequence). With V trimmed by 4 bases and J by 2 bases, 5 bases remained unmatched. The length of the CDR3 is 15 residues.

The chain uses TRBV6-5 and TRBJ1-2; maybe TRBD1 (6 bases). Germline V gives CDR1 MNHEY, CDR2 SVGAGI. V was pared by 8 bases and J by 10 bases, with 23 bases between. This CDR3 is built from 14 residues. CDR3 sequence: CASGRQDFSSTYTF. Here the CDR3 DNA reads TGTGCCAGCGGAAGACAGGATTTTAGTTCGACCTACACCTTC.

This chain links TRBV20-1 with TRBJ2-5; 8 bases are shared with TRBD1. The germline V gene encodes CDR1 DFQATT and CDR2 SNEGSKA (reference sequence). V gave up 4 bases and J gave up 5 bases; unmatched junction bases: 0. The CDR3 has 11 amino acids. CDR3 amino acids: CSATGGETQYF. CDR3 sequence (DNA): TGCAGTGCTACAGGGGGCGAGACCCAGTACTTC.

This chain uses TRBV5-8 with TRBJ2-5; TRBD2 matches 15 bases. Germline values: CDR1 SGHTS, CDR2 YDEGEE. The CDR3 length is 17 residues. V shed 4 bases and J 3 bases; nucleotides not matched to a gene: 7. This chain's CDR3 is CASSPGTSGGSKETQYF. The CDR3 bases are TGTGCCAGCAGCCCCGGGACTAGCGGGGGGTCTAAAGAGACCCAGTACTTC.

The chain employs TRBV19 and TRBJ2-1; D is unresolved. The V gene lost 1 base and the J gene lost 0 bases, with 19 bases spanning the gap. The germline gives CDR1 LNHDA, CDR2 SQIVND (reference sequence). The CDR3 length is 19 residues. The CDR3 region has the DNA TGTGCCAGTAGTATAGGAACACCCGGGTTCGGTAGCTCCTACAATGAGCAGTTCTTC. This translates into CASSIGTPGFGSSYNEQFF.